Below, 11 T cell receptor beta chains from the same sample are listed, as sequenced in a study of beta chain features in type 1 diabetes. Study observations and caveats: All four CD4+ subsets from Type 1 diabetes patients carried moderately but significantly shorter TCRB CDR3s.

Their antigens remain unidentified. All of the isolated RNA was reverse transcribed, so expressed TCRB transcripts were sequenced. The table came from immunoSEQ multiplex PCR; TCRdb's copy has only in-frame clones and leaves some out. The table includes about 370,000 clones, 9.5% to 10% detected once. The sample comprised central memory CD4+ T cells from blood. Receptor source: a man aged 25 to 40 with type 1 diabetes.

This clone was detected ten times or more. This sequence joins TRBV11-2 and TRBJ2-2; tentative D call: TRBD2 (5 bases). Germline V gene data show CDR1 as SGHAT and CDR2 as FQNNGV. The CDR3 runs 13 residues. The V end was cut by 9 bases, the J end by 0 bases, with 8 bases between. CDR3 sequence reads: CASFGANTGELFF. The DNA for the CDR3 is TGTGCCAGTTTCGGGGCGAACACCGGGGAGCTGTTTTTT.

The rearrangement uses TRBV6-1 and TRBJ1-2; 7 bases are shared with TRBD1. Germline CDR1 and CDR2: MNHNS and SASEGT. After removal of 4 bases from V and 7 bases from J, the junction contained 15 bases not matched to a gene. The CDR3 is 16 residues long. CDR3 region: CASSAPPRAGGAGYTF. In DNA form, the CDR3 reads TGTGCCAGCAGTGCGCCCCCCCGGGCAGGGGGTGCTGGCTACACCTTC.

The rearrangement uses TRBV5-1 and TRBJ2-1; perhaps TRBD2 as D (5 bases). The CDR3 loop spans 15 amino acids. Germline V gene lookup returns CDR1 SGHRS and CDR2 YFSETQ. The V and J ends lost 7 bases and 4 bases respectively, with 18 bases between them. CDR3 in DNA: TGCGCCAGCGCGGGCCAGGAATCCGCTTACAATGAGCAGTTCTTC. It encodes CASAGQESAYNEQFF.

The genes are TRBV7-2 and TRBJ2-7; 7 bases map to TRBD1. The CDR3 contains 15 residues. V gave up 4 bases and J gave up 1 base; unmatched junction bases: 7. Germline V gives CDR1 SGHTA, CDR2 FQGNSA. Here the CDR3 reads CASSSSGTVSYEQYF. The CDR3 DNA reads TGTGCCAGCAGCTCTTCCGGGACAGTTTCCTACGAGCAGTACTTC.

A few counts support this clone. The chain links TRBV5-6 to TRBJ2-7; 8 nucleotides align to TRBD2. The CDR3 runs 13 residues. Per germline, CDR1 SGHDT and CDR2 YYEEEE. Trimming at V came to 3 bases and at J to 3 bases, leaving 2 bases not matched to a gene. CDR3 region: CASSSGGLYEQYF. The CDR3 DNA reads TGTGCCAGCAGCTCGGGAGGGCTCTACGAGCAGTACTTC.

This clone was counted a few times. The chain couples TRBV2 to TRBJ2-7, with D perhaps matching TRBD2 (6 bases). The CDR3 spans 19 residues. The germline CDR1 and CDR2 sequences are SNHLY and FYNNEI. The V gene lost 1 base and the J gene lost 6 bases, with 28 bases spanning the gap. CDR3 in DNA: TGTGCCAGCAGTGAAGTGTCTGGGACTGGGGCGGAGTGGGGCCTCGAGCAGTACTTC. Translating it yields CASSEVSGTGAEWGLEQYF.

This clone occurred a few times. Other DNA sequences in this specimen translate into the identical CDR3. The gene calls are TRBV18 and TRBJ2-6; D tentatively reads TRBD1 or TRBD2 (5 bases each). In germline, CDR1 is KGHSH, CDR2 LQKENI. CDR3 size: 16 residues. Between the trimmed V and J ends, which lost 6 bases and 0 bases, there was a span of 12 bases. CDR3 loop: CASSPPGHSGANVLTF. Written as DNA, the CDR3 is TGTGCCAGCTCGCCTCCGGGGCACTCTGGGGCCAACGTCCTGACTTTC.

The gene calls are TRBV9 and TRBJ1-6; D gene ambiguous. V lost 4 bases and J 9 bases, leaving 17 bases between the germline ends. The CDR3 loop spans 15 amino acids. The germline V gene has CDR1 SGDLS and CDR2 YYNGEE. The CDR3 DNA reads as TGTGCCAGCAGCCTCCAGCCCGCAGGAGGTTCACCCCTCCACTTT. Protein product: CASSLQPAGGSPLHF. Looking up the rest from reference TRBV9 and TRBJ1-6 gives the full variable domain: DSGVTQTPKHLITATGQRVTLRCSPRSGDLSVYWYQQSLDQGLQFLIQYYNGEERAKGNILERFSAQQFPDLHSELNLSSLELGDSALYFCASSLQPAGGSPLHFGNGTRLTVT.

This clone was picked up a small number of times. The CDR3 sequence: CASSLSPQGVGVGSYEQYF. The CDR3 DNA reads as TGTGCCAGCAGTTTATCTCCTCAAGGGGTAGGAGTGGGCTCCTACGAGCAGTACTTC. V is TRBV27 and J is TRBJ2-7; tentatively, D is TRBD1 (5 bases). The ends were cut back, 0 bases at V and 0 bases at J, with 21 bases in the middle. Germline loops: CDR1 MNHEY, CDR2 SMNVEV (reference sequence). This CDR3 is 19 amino acids long.

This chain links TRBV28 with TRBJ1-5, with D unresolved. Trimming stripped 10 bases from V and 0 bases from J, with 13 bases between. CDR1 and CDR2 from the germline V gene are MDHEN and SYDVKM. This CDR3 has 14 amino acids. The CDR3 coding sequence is TGTGCCACCACGTGGTCGAATAGCAATCAGCCCCAGCATTTT. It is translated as CATTWSNSNQPQHF.

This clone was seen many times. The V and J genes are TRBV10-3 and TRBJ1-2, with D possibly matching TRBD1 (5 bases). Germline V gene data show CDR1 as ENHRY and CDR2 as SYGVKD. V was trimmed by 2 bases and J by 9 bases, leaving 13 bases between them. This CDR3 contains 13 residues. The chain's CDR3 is CAISEIRDRSYTF. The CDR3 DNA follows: TGTGCCATCAGTGAGATAAGAGACAGAAGCTACACCTTC.